These 27 T cell receptor beta chains were sequenced from one sample in a study of blood T cell repertoires in COVID-19. Profiling relied on immunoSEQ multiplex PCR, and the TCRdb table lists in-frame clones only, not all of them. The table lists about 74,000 clones, nearly 80% of them singletons, with 9.5% to 15% in the top ten. Sequencing was performed on peripheral blood. Receptors originate from a human donor in a cohort sampled during active COVID-19.

This chain links TRBV7-2 with TRBJ1-1; unclear D gene. Per germline, CDR1 SGHTA and CDR2 FQGNSA. This CDR3 spans 14 amino acids. Trimming pared 5 bases from V and 2 bases from J, leaving 12 bases between. The DNA of the CDR3 is TGTGCCAGCAGCCCCTCGACAAGAAACACTGAAGCTTTCTTT. Translated: CASSPSTRNTEAFF.

The chain is built from TRBV6-5 and TRBJ1-4, with 9 bases aligning to TRBD1. Looked up from germline, CDR1 is MNHEY and CDR2 is SVGAGI. The CDR3 is 14 amino acids. J was trimmed by 6 bases and V by 7 bases; bases with no gene match: 6. As DNA, the CDR3 is TGTGCCAGCACCCACAGGGGGCTTGATGAAAAACTGTTTTTT. It yields the protein CASTHRGLDEKLFF.

The V gene is TRBV25-1, the J gene TRBJ2-7, with D hard to call. V lost 1 base and J 2 bases, leaving 9 bases between the germline ends. The germline CDR1 and CDR2 sequences are MGHDK and SYGVNS. This CDR3 spans 14 amino acids. In nucleotides, the CDR3 is TGTGCCAGCAGTGAATTTAACAAGACCTACGAGCAGTACGTC. It encodes CASSEFNKTYEQYV.

The V call is TRBV11-3, the J call TRBJ2-7, with D possibly being TRBD1 (6 bases). The V and J ends lost 5 bases and 1 base respectively, with 12 bases between them. This CDR3 contains 14 residues. Per the germline V gene, CDR1 is SGHNT and CDR2 is YENEEA. The CDR3 loop reads CASSPVQGSYEQYV. CDR3 coding DNA: TGTGCCAGCAGCCCGGTTCAGGGGTCCTACGAGCAGTACGTC.

The chain carries TRBV11-2 and TRBJ2-3; TRBD2 aligns across 7 bases. Per the germline V gene, CDR1 is SGHAT and CDR2 is FQNNGV. V gave up 5 bases and J gave up 0 bases; unmatched junction bases: 8. The CDR3 has 16 residues. The DNA for the CDR3 is TGTGCCAGCAGCCCCTCATGGGGGGGAAGCACAGATACGCAGTATTTT. Translation: CASSPSWGGSTDTQYF.

This chain uses TRBV7-2 with TRBJ1-5; 11 nucleotides line up with TRBD1. Germline CDR1 SGHTA, CDR2 FQGNSA. CDR3 length equals 14 residues. V lost 5 bases and J lost 6; bases outside the gene matches: 3. As DNA, the CDR3 is TGTGCCAGCAGCCGGGACAGGGGGACTCAGCCCCAGCATTTT. It codes for CASSRDRGTQPQHF.

This chain joins TRBV7-8 and TRBJ2-2, with TRBD1 matching 7 bases. Germline CDR1 and CDR2: SGHVS and FQNEAQ. The CDR3 loop spans 16 amino acids. The J segment lost 4 bases and the V segment lost 5 bases, leaving 10 bases of the junction unmatched. CDR3 residues: CASSPRTGWSTGELFF. The CDR3, as DNA: TGTGCCAGCAGCCCCCGGACAGGATGGTCCACCGGGGAGCTGTTTTTT.

The chain employs TRBV30 and TRBJ1-5; TRBD1 aligns across 7 bases. The junction had 5 bases not matched to a gene; V was cut back by 3 bases and J by 0 bases. CDR1 is GTSNPN, CDR2 SVGIG, per germline (reference sequence). The CDR3 is 15 amino acids. CDR3 residues: CAWSLDRTSNQPQHF. In DNA, the CDR3 is TGTGCCTGGAGCCTGGACAGGACTAGCAATCAGCCCCAGCATTTT.

This rearrangement joins TRBV5-1 to TRBJ1-4; D gene ambiguous. With 0 bases removed from V and 7 bases from J, the gap between germline ends came to 7 bases. The CDR3 has 13 amino acids. Germline V gene sequence: CDR1 SGHRS, CDR2 YFSETQ. CDR3 nucleotide sequence: TGCGCCAGCAGCTTGGGGGCACGTGAAAAACTGTTTTTT. It specifies CASSLGAREKLFF.

J is TRBJ2-3 and V is TRBV6-2 or TRBV6-3; 8 bases fit TRBD2. The germline V gene encodes CDR1 MNHEY and CDR2 SVGEGT. Germline trimming cut 4 bases from V and 8 bases from J; bases unmatched to any gene: 5. The CDR3 sequence is 13 residues long. The CDR3 loop is CASSSRLAGTQYF. DNA of the CDR3: TGTGCCAGCAGTTCCCGCCTAGCGGGTACGCAGTATTTT.

The chain carries TRBV4-3 and TRBJ1-6; no clear D. Trimming shortened V by 3 bases and J by 7 bases, and 13 bases separated the two germline ends. CDR3 size: 15 residues. Germline V gives CDR1 LGHNA, CDR2 YSLEER. The CDR3 sequence is CASSHSRGLNSPLHF. Written as DNA, the CDR3 is TGCGCCAGCAGCCACTCCCGCGGACTCAATTCACCCCTCCACTTT.

The chain links TRBV4-2 to TRBJ2-4, with D possibly being TRBD1 (6 bases). Germline V gene lookup returns CDR1 LGHNA and CDR2 YNFKEQ. V lost 0 bases and J lost 8, with 11 bases in between. This CDR3 region has 14 residues. CDR3 sequence: CASSQEWGQDIQYF. As DNA, the CDR3 is TGTGCCAGCAGCCAAGAGTGGGGGCAGGACATTCAGTACTTC.

V gene TRBV7-9 combines with J gene TRBJ1-2, with a tentative D call TRBD1 (5 bases). Trimming removed 5 bases from V and 3 bases from J, with 16 bases in between. This CDR3 has 15 residues. CDR1 SEHNR and CDR2 FQNEAQ come from the germline V gene (reference sequence). CDR3 bases: TGTGCCAGCAGCATCCCAGGGAGGAGGGACTATGGCTACACCTTC. Protein: CASSIPGRRDYGYTF.

This clone appeared a single time. The rearrangement uses TRBV5-1 and TRBJ2-2; D is perhaps TRBD1 (6 bases). Looked up from germline, CDR1 is SGHRS and CDR2 is YFSETQ. This CDR3 has 15 residues. V was trimmed by 3 bases and J by 3 bases, leaving 12 bases between them. DNA for the CDR3: TGCGCCAGCAGCTCGGGACATTCGGACACCGGGGAGCTGTTTTTT. Its translation: CASSSGHSDTGELFF.

This rearrangement joins TRBV18 to TRBJ2-1; 7 bases fit TRBD2. CDR3 size: 14 residues. J lost 5 bases, V lost 2 bases, and 3 bases had no gene match. Germline CDR1 is KGHSH and CDR2 is LQKENI. CDR3 sequence: CASSPSAGDNEQFF. The DNA for the CDR3 is TGTGCCAGCTCACCATCGGCGGGGGACAATGAGCAGTTCTTC. The entire variable domain, with the rest obtained from reference TRBV18 and TRBJ2-1, is as follows: NAGVMQNPRHLVRRRGQEARLRCSPMKGHSHVYWYRQLPEEGLKFMVYLQKENIIDESGMPKERFSAEFPKEGPSILRIQQVVRGDSAAYFCASSPSAGDNEQFFGPGTRLTVL.

The rearrangement uses TRBV7-2 and TRBJ2-1, with 11 bases that match TRBD2. V was pared by 5 bases and J by 1 base, with 13 bases of the junction left unmatched. The CDR3 is 19 amino acids. The germline gives CDR1 SGHTA, CDR2 FQGNSA. CDR3 bases: TGTGCCAGCAGCCTACCGGCGGGGACTAGCGGCAAATCCTACAATGAGCAGTTCTTC. Translation gives CASSLPAGTSGKSYNEQFF.

The CDR3 region is CASSPYRVQETQYF. CDR3 DNA sequence: TGTGCCAGCAGCCCCTACCGGGTCCAAGAGACCCAGTACTTC. The chain combines TRBV11-2 with TRBJ2-5; the D is unclear. This CDR3 is built from 14 residues. Trimming left V 5 bases short and J 1 base short, with 11 bases between. Germline values: CDR1 SGHAT, CDR2 FQNNGV.

A single count supports this clone. The rearrangement uses TRBV7-3 and TRBJ2-3; possible D gene TRBD2, 6 bases. V lost 6 bases and J lost 6, with 22 bases in between. The CDR3 extends over 16 amino acids. Germline CDR1 reads SGHTA; CDR2 reads FQGTGA. The CDR3 here is CASRITGTRYPDTQYF. The CDR3 nucleotides are TGTGCCAGCAGGATAACCGGGACTCGCTACCCCGATACGCAGTATTTT.

The chain joins TRBV1 to TRBJ2-7; the D call TRBD2 from the table was never checked on the DNA. TRBV1 has pseudogene status. CDR3 length: 15 residues. Here the CDR3 DNA reads TGCACCAGCAGTTGTACCGGGATGGTCTCCTACGAGCAGTACGTC. Amino acids: CTSSCTGMVSYEQYV.

The J gene is TRBJ2-3, the V gene TRBV5-1; D is perhaps TRBD1 (6 bases). The germline V gene has CDR1 SGHRS and CDR2 YFSETQ. CDR3 length: 15 amino acids. V was pared by 9 bases and J by 3 bases, with 20 bases between. CDR3 residues: CATRGGGRPTDTQYF. The CDR3 DNA follows: TGCGCCACAAGAGGGGGTGGTCGACCGACAGATACGCAGTATTTT.

The chain employs TRBV27 and TRBJ2-2; D gene unclear. The CDR3 is 17 residues long. Trimming took 2 bases from V and 5 from J, leaving 18 bases between them. Germline loops: CDR1 MNHEY, CDR2 SMNVEV (reference sequence). Here the CDR3 reads CASSLRGQTVLTGELFF. CDR3 sequence (DNA): TGTGCCAGCAGTTTACGAGGCCAAACGGTATTGACCGGGGAGCTGTTTTTT.

This chain links TRBV5-1 with TRBJ2-1, with TRBD1 matching 8 bases. Trimming removed 3 bases from V and 2 bases from J; junction bases left unmatched: 7. The CDR3 is 16 residues long. Germline loops: CDR1 SGHRS, CDR2 YFSETQ. Written as DNA, the CDR3 is TGCGCCAGCAGCTGGGCCGGGACAGGCACCTACAATGAGCAGTTCTTC. Translating gives CASSWAGTGTYNEQFF.

The chain uses TRBV7-2 and TRBJ1-5; D is possibly TRBD1 (5 bases). Trimming shortened V by 3 bases and J by 3 bases, and 12 bases separated the two germline ends. The germline V gene has CDR1 SGHTA and CDR2 FQGNSA. CDR3 length: 15 residues. The CDR3 region is CASSFAGGFNQPQHF. The DNA for the CDR3 is TGTGCCAGCAGCTTCGCGGGGGGGTTCAATCAGCCCCAGCATTTT.

The rearrangement links TRBV28 to TRBJ2-4; 7 bases match TRBD2. Germline values: CDR1 MDHEN, CDR2 SYDVKM. The length of the CDR3 is 16 residues. V was clipped by 7 bases and J by 6 bases; unmatched bases: 15. CDR3 residues: CASTPSGAGVGNIQYF. The CDR3 DNA is TGTGCCAGCACACCCTCCGGGGCGGGAGTGGGAAACATTCAGTACTTC.

The V call is TRBV7-2, the J call TRBJ1-1; perhaps TRBD1 as D (5 bases). Germline-derived CDR1 and CDR2 are SGHTA and FQGNSA. V lost 0 bases and J 7 bases, leaving 15 bases between the germline ends. This CDR3 has 15 amino acids. The CDR3 sequence: CASSLADNAGSEAFF. CDR3 coding DNA: TGTGCCAGCAGCTTAGCGGACAATGCGGGAAGTGAAGCTTTCTTT.

V usage is TRBV6-6 and J usage is TRBJ1-2, with D possibly being TRBD1 (5 bases). V was clipped by 6 bases and J by 4 bases, with 12 bases between them. The CDR3 totals 13 residues. The V gene's germline CDR1 is MNHNY and CDR2 SVGAGI (reference sequence). The CDR3 spells CASRPQGGYGYTF. The CDR3 region has the DNA TGTGCCAGCAGGCCGCAGGGAGGCTATGGCTACACCTTC.

This chain connects TRBV7-2 to TRBJ2-1, with D possibly being TRBD1 (5 bases). V dropped 5 bases and J dropped 6 bases, with 17 bases sitting between them. The CDR3 contains 15 residues. CDR1 and CDR2 (germline): SGHTA, FQGNSA. This CDR3 reads CASSPRTLNPNEQFF. In nucleotides, the CDR3 is TGTGCCAGCAGCCCCCGGACACTTAACCCCAATGAGCAGTTCTTC.